This T cell receptor (beta chain) was sequenced for a study of blood T cell repertoires in COVID-19. Study summary: The study drew acute and convalescent COVID-19 samples from the United States, Italy and Spain. Sources were T cells, B-cell-depleted T cells, or PBMCs; the material itself was cDNA or gDNA.

Authors' processing steps: Using reference gene primer amplification, nucleated cell counts were estimated. Using immunoSEQ multiplex PCR, the repertoire was profiled, and TCRdb retains in-frame clones only, with some absent. For V, J and clone size, that table is used; D and trimming come from the DNA. The sample gives over 90,000 clones, about four fifths of which show up once; 12% is in the top ten. The CDR3 spans 15 residues. Germline V CDR1 and CDR2: LNHDA, SQIVND (reference sequence). The ends lost 10 bases at V and 1 base at J; junction bases unmatched: 8. The chain is built from TRBV19 and TRBJ2-2; 8 bases agree with TRBD2. The sample comprised peripheral blood. The source of this sequence is a human donor in a cohort sampled during active COVID-19. Here the CDR3 DNA reads TGTGCCACCACTCTAAGCGGGGGGAACACCGGGGAGCTGTTTTTT. This sequence encodes CATTLSGGNTGELFF. Together with reference TRBV19 and TRBJ2-2, the CDR3 gives the full variable domain: DGGITQSPKYLFRKEGQNVTLSCEQNLNHDAMYWYRQDPGQGLRLIYYSQIVNDFQKGDIAEGYSVSREKKESFPLTVTSAQKNPTAFYLCATTLSGGNTGELFFGEGSRLTVL.